This T cell receptor beta chain stems from a study of T cell responses to AZD1222 COVID-19 vaccine (dated by TCRdb to the early 2020s). About the full investigation: AZD1222 recipients with second doses at about 4 weeks or about 12 weeks were pooled, because spike-specific TCR depth and breadth did not differ between schedules. TCR sequencing was performed for roughly 250 trial participants, of whom about 210 were given two doses of AZD1222 and approximately 25 were given two doses of MenACWY control vaccine. Trial participants were enrolled into age subgroups of 18-55, 56-69 and 70-plus years, which contained roughly 150, 30 and 60 TCR-sequenced participants, respectively. Study-wide findings and limitations: CD4 TCRs associated with the vaccine covered the entire spike protein, and the dominant responses were in regions 160-218 and 743-854. In the small 56-69-year group, the increase in depth fell short of significance, most likely because of low power. Most participants were white British and females outnumbered males, and the authors suggested that clonal diversity may have been underestimated. After two AZD1222 doses, spike-specific TCR breadth and depth were significantly higher than at day 0 and than in MenACWY recipients. Conclusions about previously exposed vaccinees are limited because only a handful of AZD1222 recipients were SARS-CoV-2 seropositive at baseline. No day 14 peak-response samples were available, so repertoires were characterized only after the peak T cell response. Reportedly, almost half of the unique spike-specific TCRs recognized epitopes lying outside the regions that are mutated in the B.1.351 and B.1.1.7 variants.

Per the publication, the time point label means: baseline before first vaccination. Vaccinee samples were obtained from the UK trials COV001 and COV002, which included a single-blind randomized controlled phase 2/3 trial of AZD1222 (ChAdOx1 nCoV-19) in healthy adults. For TCRbeta chain sequencing, PBMC samples from trial participants were taken at day 0 and at day 28 after the second dose. Cut back by 2 bases and 3 bases, the V and J ends lie 12 bases apart. Taken from the germline V gene (reference sequence), the CDR1 and CDR2 loops are MNHEY and SMNVEV. The CDR3 measures 15 amino acids from cysteine to phenylalanine. The kept DNA is CDR3 alone, 45 bases in frame from the first base. The CDR3 regions of human TCRbeta chains were analyzed by immunosequencing. As for the original processing: Repertoire TCRs were checked for matches against a reference library of SARS-CoV-2-specific TCRs that had been generated using the MIRA antigen-specificity platform. Breadth meant the fraction of unique TCRs that were SARS-CoV-2-associated, whereas depth meant the fraction of total T cells that were SARS-CoV-2-associated. Using the MIRA data, each spike-specific TCR was mapped to the spike region that the TCR reacts to and placed in a CD4 or CD8 class. Log10-transformed breadth and depth values were compared by one-way ANOVA with Sidak's multiple comparisons tests. Here the immuneACCESS table is served through TCRdb, limited to in-frame sequences with V and J called. Missing clones are a known gap in these copies; in checked studies unresolved V genes cover under half, and the rest lacks a known reason. V and J calls and clone size are given by that table; D and trimming were obtained from the DNA. Within this sample are 150,000 to 200,000 clones, with about nine tenths of them counted one time only. The ten largest clones add up to around 5.2% of the sample.

Concerning this clone: Its specific antigen is unknown. No base quality values were provided; no much bigger clone lies one nucleotide off.

This TCR was recovered from an adult in good health. The chain is assembled from TRBV27 and TRBJ2-3; D gene: possibly TRBD1, on 5 matching bases. The sample consisted of peripheral blood, taken on day 0 of AZD1222 vaccination. The sequenced DNA is TGTGCCAGCAGTTTAATGGCAGGGAAGACAGATACGCAGTATTTT. It translates to CASSLMAGKTDTQYF.